Below are 14 T cell receptor beta chains sequenced from a single sample in a study of T cell responses to AZD1222 COVID-19 vaccine. Assay used: immunoSEQ multiplex PCR; TCRdb lists only in-frame clones, some missing. The data hold more than 80,000 clones, with 91% observed a single time. The sample consisted of peripheral blood, taken 28 days after the second AZD1222 dose. The source of these receptors is an adult who received the AZD1222 COVID-19 vaccine.

The rearrangement uses TRBV28 and TRBJ1-5, with unresolved D. The CDR3 extends over 15 amino acids. CDR1 is MDHEN and CDR2 is SYDVKM in the germline V gene. V lost 2 bases and J lost 5, with 13 bases in between. The CDR3 is CASSLPLQIHQPQHF. The CDR3 nucleotides read TGTGCCAGCAGTTTACCCTTGCAGATCCATCAGCCCCAGCATTTT.

This sequence joins TRBV29-1 and TRBJ2-1; D uncertain. The germline V gene encodes CDR1 SQVTM and CDR2 ANQGSEA. The CDR3 spans 13 residues. Trimming took off 7 bases at V and 1 base at J, with 11 bases between the two ends. Written as DNA, the CDR3 is TGCAGCGCTGCAGCTGGGTCCTACAATGAGCAGTTCTTC. It yields the protein CSAAAGSYNEQFF.

This clone was observed once. J is TRBJ2-1 and V is TRBV29-1; D is ambiguous. From germline, CDR1 is SQVTM and CDR2 ANQGSEA. V lost 6 bases, J lost 7 bases, and 19 bases lay in between. CDR3 length: 14 amino acids. Here the CDR3 DNA reads TGCAGCGTAGCAGAGGAGACCAATCGGAATGAGCAGTTCTTC. This gives the protein CSVAEETNRNEQFF.

The chain joins TRBV5-1 to TRBJ2-3; TRBD1 might be the D (6 bases). The V end lost 0 bases, the J end lost 6 bases, and 11 bases lay between the germline ends. The CDR3 length is 14 residues. Germline V CDR1 and CDR2: SGHRS, YFSETQ. CDR3 nucleotides: TGCGCCAGCAGCTTGGCCAGGGGAGAGGATACGCAGTATTTT. It encodes CASSLARGEDTQYF.

The V call is TRBV2, the J call TRBJ2-5; the D is unclear. V was cut by 8 bases and J by 2 bases, with 6 bases left in between. The germline gives CDR1 SNHLY, CDR2 FYNNEI. The CDR3 spans 11 residues. The CDR3 nucleotides read TGTGCCAGCGGGAAGCAAGAGACCCAGTACTTC. This gives the protein CASGKQETQYF. Full variable domain (outside the CDR3, taken from reference TRBV2 and TRBJ2-5): EPEVTQTPSHQVTQMGQEVILRCVPISNHLYFYWYRQILGQKVEFLVSFYNNEISEKSEIFDDQFSVERPDGSNFTLKIRSTKLEDSAMYFCASGKQETQYFGPGTRLLVL.

The chain has TRBV7-9 and TRBJ2-3; tentatively, D is TRBD1 (6 bases). The V and J ends lost 7 bases and 3 bases respectively, with 26 bases between them. CDR1 SEHNR and CDR2 FQNEAQ come from the germline V gene (reference sequence). This CDR3 contains 18 residues. The CDR3 here is CASIHSQGEVLKTDTQYF. CDR3 nucleotide sequence: TGTGCCAGCATCCATTCACAGGGAGAAGTCTTAAAGACAGATACGCAGTATTTT.

In DNA form, the CDR3 reads TGTGCCAGCAGTTACCGGTTAGTTAGCTACGAGCAGTACTTC. As protein: CASSYRLVSYEQYF. This sequence joins TRBV6-5 and TRBJ2-7, with no clear D. Trimming pared 2 bases from V and 3 bases from J, leaving 11 bases between. This CDR3 has 14 amino acids. Per the germline V gene, CDR1 is MNHEY and CDR2 is SVGAGI.

The chain couples TRBV15 to TRBJ2-7; the D call may be TRBD1 or TRBD2 (5 bases each). The V gene lost 0 bases and the J gene lost 4 bases, with 10 bases spanning the gap. The germline gives CDR1 LNHNV, CDR2 YYDKDF (reference sequence). CDR3 length: 14 amino acids. CDR3 DNA: TGTGCCACCAGCAGAGATCCGGGGCCTTACGAGCAGTACTTC. Protein sequence: CATSRDPGPYEQYF.

V is TRBV18 and J is TRBJ2-7, with TRBD2 matching 10 bases. CDR3 length: 15 residues. V shed 3 bases, J shed 0 bases, and the junction held 2 bases outside the gene matches. From germline, CDR1 is KGHSH and CDR2 LQKENI. The CDR3 DNA is TGTGCCAGCTCACCGAGCGGGAGGGCCTCCTACGAGCAGTACTTC. This encodes CASSPSGRASYEQYF. The variable domain in full, with the rest retrieved from reference TRBV18 and TRBJ2-7, is NAGVMQNPRHLVRRRGQEARLRCSPMKGHSHVYWYRQLPEEGLKFMVYLQKENIIDESGMPKERFSAEFPKEGPSILRIQQVVRGDSAAYFCASSPSGRASYEQYFGPGTRLTVT.

The rearrangement links TRBV6-2 or TRBV6-3 to TRBJ2-7; 8 nucleotides agree with TRBD2. V trimming: 6 bases; J trimming: 5 bases; junction bases outside the gene matches: 9. CDR3 size: 14 residues. From germline, CDR1 is MNHEY and CDR2 SVGEGT. The CDR3 spells CASSPPGTSNEQYF. The DNA of the CDR3 is TGTGCCAGCAGCCCGCCCGGGACTAGTAACGAGCAGTACTTC.

The genes are TRBV7-9 and TRBJ2-2, with D perhaps matching TRBD1 (7 bases). V shed 5 bases and J shed 6 bases, with 19 bases lying between them. CDR1 is SEHNR and CDR2 is FQNEAQ in the germline V gene (reference sequence). This CDR3 is built from 16 residues. CDR3 sequence reads: CASSRDGLRGAGELFF. The CDR3 DNA sequence: TGTGCCAGCAGCCGCGACGGCCTCAGGGGGGCCGGGGAGCTGTTTTTT.

CDR3 DNA sequence: TGTGCCAGCAGCCACGGGACAGGGAGGTCACCCCTCCACTTT. It yields the protein CASSHGTGRSPLHF. The chain combines TRBV6-5 with TRBJ1-6, with 9 bases identical to TRBD1. V shed 6 bases, J shed 10 bases, and the junction held 7 bases outside the gene matches. Germline CDR1 MNHEY, CDR2 SVGAGI. The CDR3 is 14 amino acids.

This chain links TRBV2 with TRBJ1-2, with 8 nucleotides matching TRBD1. This CDR3 has 19 residues. CDR1 SNHLY and CDR2 FYNNEI come from the germline V gene. The J segment lost 4 bases and the V segment lost 0 bases, leaving 16 bases of the junction unmatched. The CDR3 bases are TGTGCCAGCAGTGAAGCATGGGGCCTTGGACAGGGTAATTCCTATGGCTACACCTTC. The encoded protein is CASSEAWGLGQGNSYGYTF.

The V call is TRBV5-1, the J call TRBJ2-2; tentatively, D is TRBD2 (6 bases). The V gene lost 0 bases and the J gene lost 0 bases, with 9 bases spanning the gap. Looked up from germline, CDR1 is SGHRS and CDR2 is YFSETQ. This CDR3 contains 16 residues. The CDR3 region has the DNA TGCGCCAGCAGCTTGGATGGGAGGACGAACACCGGGGAGCTGTTTTTT. It specifies CASSLDGRTNTGELFF.